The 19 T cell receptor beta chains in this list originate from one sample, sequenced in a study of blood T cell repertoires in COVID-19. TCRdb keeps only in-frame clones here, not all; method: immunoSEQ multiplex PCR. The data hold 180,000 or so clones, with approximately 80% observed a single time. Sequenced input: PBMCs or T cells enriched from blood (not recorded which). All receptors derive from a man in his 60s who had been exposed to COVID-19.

DNA of the CDR3: TGTGCCAGCAGCTCGGGACTCCTCGATACGCAGTATTTT. Translating it yields CASSSGLLDTQYF. The rearrangement uses TRBV28 and TRBJ2-3; D is perhaps TRBD2 (6 bases). Trimming stripped 6 bases from V and 6 bases from J, with 13 bases between. This CDR3 is 13 amino acids long. Germline V gene sequence: CDR1 MDHEN, CDR2 SYDVKM. Filled out from reference TRBV28 and TRBJ2-3, the complete variable domain reads DVKVTQSSRYLVKRTGEKVFLECVQDMDHENMFWYRQDPGLGLRLIYFSYDVKMKEKGDIPEGYSVSREKKERFSLILESASTNQTSMYLCASSSGLLDTQYFGPGTRLTVL.

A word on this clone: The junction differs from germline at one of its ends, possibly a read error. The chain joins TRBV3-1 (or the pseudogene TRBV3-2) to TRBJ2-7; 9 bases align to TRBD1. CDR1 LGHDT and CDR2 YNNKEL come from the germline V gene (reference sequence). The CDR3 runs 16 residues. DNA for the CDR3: TGTGCCAGCAGCCAACCCCGCGGGACAGGGTCATACGAGCAGTGCTTC. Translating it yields CASSQPRGTGSYEQCF.

The CDR3 is CASSFQGRLGAGGYTF. The CDR3, as DNA: TGTGCCAGCAGTTTCCAAGGGCGTTTGGGGGCTGGTGGCTACACCTTC. The gene calls are TRBV28 and TRBJ1-2; perhaps TRBD1 as D (6 bases). This CDR3 is 16 amino acids long. V lost 3 bases and J 7 bases, leaving 21 bases between the germline ends. CDR1 is MDHEN and CDR2 is SYDVKM in the germline V gene.

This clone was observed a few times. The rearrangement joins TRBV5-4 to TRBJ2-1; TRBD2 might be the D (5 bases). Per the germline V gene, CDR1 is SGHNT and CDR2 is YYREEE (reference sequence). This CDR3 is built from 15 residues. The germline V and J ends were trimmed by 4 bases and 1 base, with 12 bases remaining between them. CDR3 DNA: TGTGCCAGCAGCCCATACCGGGGTTCCTACAATGAGCAGTTCTTC. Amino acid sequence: CASSPYRGSYNEQFF.

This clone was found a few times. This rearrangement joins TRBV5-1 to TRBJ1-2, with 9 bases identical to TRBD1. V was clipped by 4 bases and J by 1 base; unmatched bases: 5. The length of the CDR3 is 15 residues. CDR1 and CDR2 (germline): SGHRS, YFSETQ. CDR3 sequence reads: CASSPGTGSNYGYTF. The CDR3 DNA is TGCGCCAGCAGCCCAGGGACAGGGAGTAACTATGGCTACACCTTC.

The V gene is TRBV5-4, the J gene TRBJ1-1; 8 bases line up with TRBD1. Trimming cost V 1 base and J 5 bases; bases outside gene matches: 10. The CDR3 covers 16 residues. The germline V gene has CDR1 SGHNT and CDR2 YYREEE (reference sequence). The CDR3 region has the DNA TGTGCCAGCAGCTTGCGGGGCAGGGGGCTGTGGACTGAAGCTTTCTTT. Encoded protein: CASSLRGRGLWTEAFF.

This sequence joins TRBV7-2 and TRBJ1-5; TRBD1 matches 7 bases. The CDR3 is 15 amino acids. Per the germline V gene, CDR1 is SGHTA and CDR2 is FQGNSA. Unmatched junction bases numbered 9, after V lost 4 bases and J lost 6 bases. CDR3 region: CASSSSQGEVQPQHF. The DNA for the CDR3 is TGTGCCAGCAGCTCCAGCCAGGGGGAGGTTCAGCCCCAGCATTTT.

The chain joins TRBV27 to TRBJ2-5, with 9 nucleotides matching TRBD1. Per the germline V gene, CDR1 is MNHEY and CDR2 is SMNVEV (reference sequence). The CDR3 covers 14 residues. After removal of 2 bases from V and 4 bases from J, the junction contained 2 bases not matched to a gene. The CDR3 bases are TGTGCCAGCAGTTTAGGACAGGGGCGAGAGACCCAGTACTTC. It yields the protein CASSLGQGRETQYF.

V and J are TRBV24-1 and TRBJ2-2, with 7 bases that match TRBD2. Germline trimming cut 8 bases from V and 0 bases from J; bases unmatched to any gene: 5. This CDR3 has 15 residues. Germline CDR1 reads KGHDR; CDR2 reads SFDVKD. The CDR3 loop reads CATNRGGANTGELFF. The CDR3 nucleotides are TGTGCCACCAACCGTGGGGGGGCGAACACCGGGGAGCTGTTTTTT.

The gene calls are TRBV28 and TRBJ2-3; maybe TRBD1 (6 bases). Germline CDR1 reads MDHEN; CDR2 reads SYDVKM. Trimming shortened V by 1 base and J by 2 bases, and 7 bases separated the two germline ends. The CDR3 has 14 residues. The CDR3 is CASSLSGVTDTQYF. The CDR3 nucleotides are TGTGCCAGCAGTTTATCAGGGGTCACAGATACGCAGTATTTT.

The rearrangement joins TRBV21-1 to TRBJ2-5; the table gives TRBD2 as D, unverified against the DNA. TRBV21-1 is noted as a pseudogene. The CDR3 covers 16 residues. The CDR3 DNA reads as TGTGCCAGCAGCATAGCCCGGAGGTTCCAGCAAGAGACCCAGTACTTC. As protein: CASSIARRFQQETQYF.

CDR3 sequence (DNA): TGTGCCAGCAGGAGGGACACTGAAGCTTTCTTT. This sequence encodes CASRRDTEAFF. The rearrangement joins TRBV6-5 to TRBJ1-1; D not resolved. The V and J ends lost 6 bases and 3 bases respectively, with 5 bases between them. Germline lookup yields CDR1 MNHEY and CDR2 SVGAGI. The CDR3 spans 11 residues.

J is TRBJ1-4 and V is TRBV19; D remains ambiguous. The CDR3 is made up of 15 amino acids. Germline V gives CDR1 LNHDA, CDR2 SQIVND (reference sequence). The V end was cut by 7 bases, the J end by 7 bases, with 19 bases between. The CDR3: CASTPPQARIEKLFF. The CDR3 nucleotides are TGTGCCAGTACCCCCCCCCAGGCCCGGATTGAAAAACTGTTTTTT.

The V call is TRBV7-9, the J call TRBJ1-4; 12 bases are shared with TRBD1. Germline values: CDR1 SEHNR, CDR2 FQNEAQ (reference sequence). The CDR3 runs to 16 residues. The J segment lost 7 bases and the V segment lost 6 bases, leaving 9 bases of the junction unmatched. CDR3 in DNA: TGTGCCAGCAGTGGGACAGGGGGCGCGAGGGGTGAAAAACTGTTTTTT. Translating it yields CASSGTGGARGEKLFF.

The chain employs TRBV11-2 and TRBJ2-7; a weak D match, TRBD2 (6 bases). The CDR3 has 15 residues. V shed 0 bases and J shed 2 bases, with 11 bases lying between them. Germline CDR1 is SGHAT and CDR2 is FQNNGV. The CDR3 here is CASSLEGLPAYEQYF. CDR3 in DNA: TGTGCCAGCAGCTTAGAGGGACTTCCCGCCTACGAGCAGTACTTC.

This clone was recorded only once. The CDR3 nucleotides read TGTGCCAGTAATCTCGGCAGGGGAATGAATGAGCAGTTCTTC. Protein product: CASNLGRGMNEQFF. The chain is built from TRBV19 and TRBJ2-1, with a weak D call TRBD1 (6 bases). Germline loops: CDR1 LNHDA, CDR2 SQIVND (reference sequence). CDR3 length: 14 residues. The germline V and J ends were trimmed by 7 bases and 7 bases, with 17 bases remaining between them.

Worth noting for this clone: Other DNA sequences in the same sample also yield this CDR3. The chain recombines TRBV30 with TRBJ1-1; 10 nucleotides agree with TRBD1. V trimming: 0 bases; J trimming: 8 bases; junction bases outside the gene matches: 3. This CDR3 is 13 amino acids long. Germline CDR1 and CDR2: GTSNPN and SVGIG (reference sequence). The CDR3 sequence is CAWSVGQGTEAFF. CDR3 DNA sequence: TGTGCCTGGAGTGTGGGACAGGGGACGGAAGCTTTCTTT.

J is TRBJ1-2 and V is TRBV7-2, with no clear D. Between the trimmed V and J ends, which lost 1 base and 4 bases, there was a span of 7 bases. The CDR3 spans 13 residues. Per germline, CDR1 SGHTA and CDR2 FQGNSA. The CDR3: CASSLETGYGYTF. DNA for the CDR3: TGTGCCAGCAGCTTAGAAACGGGCTATGGCTACACCTTC.

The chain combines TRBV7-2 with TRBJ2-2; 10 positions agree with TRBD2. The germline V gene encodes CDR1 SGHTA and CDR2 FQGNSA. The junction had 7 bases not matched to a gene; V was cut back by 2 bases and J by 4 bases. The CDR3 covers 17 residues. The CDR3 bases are TGTGCCAGCAGCTTAAGGCCTAGCGGGAGCCTCACCGGGGAGCTGTTTTTT. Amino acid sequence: CASSLRPSGSLTGELFF.